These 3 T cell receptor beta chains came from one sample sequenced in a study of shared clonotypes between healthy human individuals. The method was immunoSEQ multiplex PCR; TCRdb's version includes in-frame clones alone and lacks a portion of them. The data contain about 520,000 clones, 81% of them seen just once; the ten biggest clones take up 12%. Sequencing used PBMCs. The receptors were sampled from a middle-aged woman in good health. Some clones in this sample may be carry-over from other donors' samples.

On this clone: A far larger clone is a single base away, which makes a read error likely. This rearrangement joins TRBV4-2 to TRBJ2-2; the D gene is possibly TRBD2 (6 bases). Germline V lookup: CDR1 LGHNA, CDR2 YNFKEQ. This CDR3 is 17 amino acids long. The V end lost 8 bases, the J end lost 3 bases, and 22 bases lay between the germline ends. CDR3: CASQLTGRGDYTGELFF. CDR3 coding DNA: TGTGCCAGCCAACTAACCGGGAGAGGGGATTACACCGGGGAGCTGTTTTTT.

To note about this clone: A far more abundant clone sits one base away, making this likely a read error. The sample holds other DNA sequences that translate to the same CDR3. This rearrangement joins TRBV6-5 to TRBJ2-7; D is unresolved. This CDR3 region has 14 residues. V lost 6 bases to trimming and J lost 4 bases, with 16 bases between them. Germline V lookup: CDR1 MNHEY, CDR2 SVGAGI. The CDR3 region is CASRVSTATYEQYF. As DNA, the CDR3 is TGTGCCAGCAGGGTATCGACTGCGACATACGAGCAGTACTTC.

CDR3: CASSLGLLGMSQYF. As DNA, the CDR3 is TGTGCCAGCAGCTTAGGGCTTCTGGGGATGTCCCAGTACTTC. The V call is TRBV13, the J call TRBJ2-5; unclear D gene. The ends were cut back, 0 bases at V and 9 bases at J, with 14 bases in the middle. CDR1 is PRHDT and CDR2 is FYEKMQ in the germline V gene (reference sequence). The CDR3 extends over 14 amino acids.